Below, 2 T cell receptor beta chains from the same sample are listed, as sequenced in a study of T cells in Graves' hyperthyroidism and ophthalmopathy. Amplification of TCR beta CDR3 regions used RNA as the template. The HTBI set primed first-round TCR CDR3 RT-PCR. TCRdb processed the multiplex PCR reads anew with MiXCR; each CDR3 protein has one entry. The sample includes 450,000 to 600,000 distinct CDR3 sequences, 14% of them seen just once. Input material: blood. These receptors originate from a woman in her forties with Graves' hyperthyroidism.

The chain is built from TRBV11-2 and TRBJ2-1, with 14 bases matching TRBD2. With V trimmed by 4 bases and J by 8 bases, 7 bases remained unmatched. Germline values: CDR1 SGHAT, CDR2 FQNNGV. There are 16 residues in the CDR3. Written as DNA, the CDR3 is TGTGCCAGCAGCTCGTGGACTAGCGGGAGGATGGATGAGCAGTTCTTC. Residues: CASSSWTSGRMDEQFF.

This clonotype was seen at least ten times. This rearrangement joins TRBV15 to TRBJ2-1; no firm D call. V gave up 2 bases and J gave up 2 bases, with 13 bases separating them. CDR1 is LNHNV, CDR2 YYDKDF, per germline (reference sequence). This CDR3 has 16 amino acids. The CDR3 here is CATSRPVADPYNEQFF. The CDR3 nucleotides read TGTGCCACCAGCAGACCCGTGGCGGACCCCTACAATGAGCAGTTCTTC.